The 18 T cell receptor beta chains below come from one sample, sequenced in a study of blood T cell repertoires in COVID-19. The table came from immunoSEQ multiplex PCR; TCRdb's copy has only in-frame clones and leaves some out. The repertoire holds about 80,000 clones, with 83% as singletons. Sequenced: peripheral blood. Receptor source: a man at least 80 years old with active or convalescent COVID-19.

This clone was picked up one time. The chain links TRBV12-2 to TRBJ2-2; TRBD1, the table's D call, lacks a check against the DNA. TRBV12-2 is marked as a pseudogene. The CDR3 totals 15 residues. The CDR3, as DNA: TGTGCAAGTCGCAATGGACAGGGGAGGGCCGGGGAGCTGTTTTTT. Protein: CASRNGQGRAGELFF.

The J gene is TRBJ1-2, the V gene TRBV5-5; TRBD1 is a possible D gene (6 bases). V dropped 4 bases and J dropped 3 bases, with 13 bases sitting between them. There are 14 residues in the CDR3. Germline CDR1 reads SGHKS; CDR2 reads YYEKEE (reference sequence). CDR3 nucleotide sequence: TGTGCCAGCAGCGTGACAGGTTCTGACTATGGCTACACCTTC. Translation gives CASSVTGSDYGYTF.

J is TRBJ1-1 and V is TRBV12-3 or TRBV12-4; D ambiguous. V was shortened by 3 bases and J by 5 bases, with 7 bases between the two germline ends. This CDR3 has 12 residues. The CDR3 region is CASSFARTEAFF. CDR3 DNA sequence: TGTGCCAGCAGTTTTGCACGGACTGAAGCTTTCTTT.

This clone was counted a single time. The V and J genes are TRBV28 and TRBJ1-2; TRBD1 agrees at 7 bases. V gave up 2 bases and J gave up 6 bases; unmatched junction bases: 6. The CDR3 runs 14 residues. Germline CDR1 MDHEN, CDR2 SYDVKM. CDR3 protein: CASSLVGQRHGYTF. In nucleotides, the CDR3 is TGTGCCAGCAGTTTAGTGGGACAGAGACATGGCTACACCTTC.

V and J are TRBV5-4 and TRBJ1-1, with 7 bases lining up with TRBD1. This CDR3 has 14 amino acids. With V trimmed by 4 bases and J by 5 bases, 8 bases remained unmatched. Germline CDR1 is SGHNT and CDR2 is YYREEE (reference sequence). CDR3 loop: CASSTETGVTEAFF. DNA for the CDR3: TGTGCCAGCAGCACAGAAACAGGGGTTACTGAAGCTTTCTTT.

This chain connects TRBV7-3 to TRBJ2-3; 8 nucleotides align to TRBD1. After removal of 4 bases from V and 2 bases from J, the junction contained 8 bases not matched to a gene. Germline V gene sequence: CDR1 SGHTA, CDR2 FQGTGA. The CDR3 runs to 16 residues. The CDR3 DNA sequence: TGTGCCAGCAGCTCAGGACAGGGATCCTTCACAGATACGCAGTATTTT. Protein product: CASSSGQGSFTDTQYF. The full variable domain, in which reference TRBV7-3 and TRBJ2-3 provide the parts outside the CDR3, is GAGVSQTPSNKVTEKGKYVELRCDPISGHTALYWYRQSLGQGPEFLIYFQGTGAADDSGLPNDRFFAVRPEGSVSTLKIQRTERGDSAVYLCASSSGQGSFTDTQYFGPGTRLTVL.

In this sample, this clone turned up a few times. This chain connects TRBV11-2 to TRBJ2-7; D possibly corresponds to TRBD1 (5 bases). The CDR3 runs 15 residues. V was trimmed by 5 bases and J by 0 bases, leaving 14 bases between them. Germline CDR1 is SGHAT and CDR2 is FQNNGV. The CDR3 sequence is CASSPTGMDSYEQYF. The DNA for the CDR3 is TGTGCCAGCAGCCCAACAGGCATGGACTCCTACGAGCAGTACTTC.

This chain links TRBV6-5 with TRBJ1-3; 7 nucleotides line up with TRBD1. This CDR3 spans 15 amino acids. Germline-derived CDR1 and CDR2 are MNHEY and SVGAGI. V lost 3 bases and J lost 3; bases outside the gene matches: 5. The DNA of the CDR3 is TGTGCCAGCAGTTATGACAGGGCCGGTGGAAACACCATATATTTT. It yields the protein CASSYDRAGGNTIYF.

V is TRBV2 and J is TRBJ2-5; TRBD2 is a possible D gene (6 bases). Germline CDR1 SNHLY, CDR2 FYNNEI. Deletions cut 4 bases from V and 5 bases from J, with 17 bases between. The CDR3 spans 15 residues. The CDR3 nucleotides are TGTGCCAGCAGTGCCAACCGGGGGATAGTGGAGACCCAGTACTTC. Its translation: CASSANRGIVETQYF.

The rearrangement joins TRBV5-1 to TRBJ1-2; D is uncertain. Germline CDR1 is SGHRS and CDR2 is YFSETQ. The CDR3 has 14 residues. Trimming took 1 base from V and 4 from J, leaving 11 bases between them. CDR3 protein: CASSLTEGSYGYTF. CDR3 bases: TGCGCCAGCAGCTTGACAGAGGGATCCTATGGCTACACCTTC.

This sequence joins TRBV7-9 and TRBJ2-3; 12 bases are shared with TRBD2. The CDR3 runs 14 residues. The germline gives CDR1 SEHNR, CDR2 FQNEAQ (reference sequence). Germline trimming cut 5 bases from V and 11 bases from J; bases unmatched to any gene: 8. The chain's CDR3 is CASSDLAGGPRQYF. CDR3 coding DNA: TGTGCCAGCAGCGATCTAGCGGGAGGGCCGAGGCAGTATTTT.

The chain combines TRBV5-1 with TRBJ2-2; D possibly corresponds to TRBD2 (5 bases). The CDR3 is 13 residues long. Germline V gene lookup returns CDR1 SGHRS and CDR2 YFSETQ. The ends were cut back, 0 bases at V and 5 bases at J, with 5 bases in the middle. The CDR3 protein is CASSLGETGELFF. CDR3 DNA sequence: TGCGCCAGCAGCTTGGGGGAGACCGGGGAGCTGTTTTTT.

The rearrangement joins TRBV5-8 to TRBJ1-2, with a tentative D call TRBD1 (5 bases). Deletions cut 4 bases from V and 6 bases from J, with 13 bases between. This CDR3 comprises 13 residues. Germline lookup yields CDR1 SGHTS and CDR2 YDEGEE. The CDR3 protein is CASSPETANGYTF. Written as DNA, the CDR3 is TGTGCCAGCAGCCCCGAGACAGCAAATGGCTACACCTTC.

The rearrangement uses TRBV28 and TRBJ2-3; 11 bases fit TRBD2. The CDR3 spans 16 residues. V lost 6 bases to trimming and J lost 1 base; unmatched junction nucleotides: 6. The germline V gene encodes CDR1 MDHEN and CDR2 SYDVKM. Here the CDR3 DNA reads TGTGCCAGCAGAAATAAACTAGCGGGGGGCACAGATACGCAGTATTTT. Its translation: CASRNKLAGGTDTQYF.

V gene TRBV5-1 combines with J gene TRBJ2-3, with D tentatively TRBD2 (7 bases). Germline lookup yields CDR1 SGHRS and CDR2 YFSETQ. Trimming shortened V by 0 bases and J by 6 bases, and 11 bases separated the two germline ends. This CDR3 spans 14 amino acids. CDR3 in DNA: TGCGCCAGCAGCTTGGTAGGGGGGGAGGATACGCAGTATTTT. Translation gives CASSLVGGEDTQYF.

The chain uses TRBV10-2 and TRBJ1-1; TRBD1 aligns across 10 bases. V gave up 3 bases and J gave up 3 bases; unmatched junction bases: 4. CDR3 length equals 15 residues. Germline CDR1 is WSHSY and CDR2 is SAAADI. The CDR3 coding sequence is TGCGCCAGCAGTGATCCCGGGACAGGGGACACTGAAGCTTTCTTT. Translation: CASSDPGTGDTEAFF.

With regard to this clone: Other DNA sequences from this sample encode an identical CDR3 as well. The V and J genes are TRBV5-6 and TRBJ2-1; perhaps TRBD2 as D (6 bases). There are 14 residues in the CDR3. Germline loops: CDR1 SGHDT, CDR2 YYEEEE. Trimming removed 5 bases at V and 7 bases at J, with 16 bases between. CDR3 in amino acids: CASSRGTLRNEQFF. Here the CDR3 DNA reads TGTGCCAGCAGTCGGGGGACGCTCAGAAATGAGCAGTTCTTC. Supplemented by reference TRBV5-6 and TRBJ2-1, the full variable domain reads DAGVTQSPTHLIKTRGQQVTLRCSPKSGHDTVSWYQQALGQGPQFIFQYYEEEERQRGNFPDRFSGHQFPNYSSELNVNALLLGDSALYLCASSRGTLRNEQFFGPGTRLTVL.

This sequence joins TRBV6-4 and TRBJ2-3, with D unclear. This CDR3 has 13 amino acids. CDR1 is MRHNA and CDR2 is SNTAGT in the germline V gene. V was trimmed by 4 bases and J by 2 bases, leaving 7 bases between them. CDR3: CASSVVATDTQYF. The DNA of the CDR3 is TGTGCCAGCAGTGTCGTAGCCACAGATACGCAGTATTTT.